This T cell receptor (beta chain) was sequenced in a study of T cells after yellow fever vaccination. Study findings and constraints: Of the clonotypes, a small share occurred in both CD4 and CD8 compartments. It was the secondary response that reached its peak faster, day 5 versus 15, but it was weaker. Primary-vaccination clones mostly resurfaced post-booster (96% CD4, more than 85% CD8).

CDR3 size: 14 residues. V lost 2 bases to trimming and J lost 2 bases, with 10 bases between them. Germline loops: CDR1 MNHNS, CDR2 SASEGT. TCR cDNA, made by 5'RACE template switching, carried an added universal primer site and UMIs. Each CDR3 protein is one row after TCRdb ran MiXCR on the 5' RACE reads. Of 350,000 to 450,000 distinct CDR3 sequences in the sample, under 20% were seen once. Worth noting for this clonotype: The antigen is not known.

The input for sequencing was PBMCs, taken before the yellow fever booster vaccination. This TCR was recovered from a man aged 18 to 35 who received the YFV17D yellow fever vaccine. V gene TRBV6-1 combines with J gene TRBJ2-7; no definite D call. As DNA, the CDR3 is TGTGCCAGCAGTGAAAGTACAGTCACCTACGAGCAGTACGTC. Residues: CASSESTVTYEQYV.